This TCR beta chain was identified during a study of patients and donors after allogeneic stem cell transplantation. This CDR3 region has 14 residues. V was shortened by 3 bases and J by 3 bases, with 12 bases between the two germline ends. Per germline, CDR1 LGHNA and CDR2 YNFKEQ. Using its own MiXCR run on the RT-PCR reads, TCRdb lists one record per CDR3 protein. Here the sample spans some 960,000 distinct CDR3 sequences, 15% to 20% being singletons. This clonotype was counted between two and nine times. The rearrangement links TRBV4-2 to TRBJ2-7, with no clear D. This TCR came from a human donor who was either an allogeneic HSCT recipient or a stem cell or donor lymphocyte infusion donor (not recorded which). It is not recorded whose cells these are; they may come from a transplant donor. Sequenced input: blood, either unsorted or a sorted T cell fraction (not recorded which). In DNA form, the CDR3 reads TGTGCCAGCAGCCATCACACCGTAGACTACGAGCAGTACTTC. Its protein is CASSHHTVDYEQYF.